The rows below give T cell receptor beta chains drawn from one sample of a study of cytomegalovirus exposure and HLA in healthy donors. Clones were read by immunoSEQ multiplex PCR, and TCRdb kept only the in-frame ones, dropping some. The sample includes 95,000 to 120,000 clones, 70% to 85% of them seen just once. Specimen: PBMCs. The receptors come from a woman aged 18-30 years in good health and CMV-seronegative. Both conserved end residues are trimmed from each CDR3.

>TRBV7-9|TRBJ2-1
ASSLDRSGRANEQF
>TRBV11-3|TRBJ1-1
ASSATSGGNTEAF
>TRBV7-8|TRBJ1-5
ASSLARVGLEVLPQH
>TRBV4-1|TRBJ2-7
ASSRNAGSLNEQY
>TRBV14|TRBJ2-2
ASSQASGRAGELF
>TRBV7-2|TRBJ2-2
ASSLVGVGELF
>TRBV19|TRBJ2-2
ASRTGGFSGELF
>TRBV11-2|TRBJ2-3
ASSLGLAGGFSDTQY
>TRBV28|TRBJ2-7
ASSLGDRATYEQY
>TRBV7-2|TRBJ2-3
ASSPADTQY
>TRBV7-2|TRBJ1-5
ASSLDRGGNQPQH
>TRBV28|TRBJ1-1
ASSFQGPDQAF
>TRBV4-2|TRBJ2-1
ASSRVSGTGLDEQF
>TRBV19|TRBJ2-5
ASSIWRGQETQY
>TRBV11-3|TRBJ2-1
ASSLGTGQGGNYNEQF
>TRBV28|TRBJ2-7
ASSLIFGTAEQY
>TRBV13|TRBJ2-7
ASSPGQGAYEQY
>TRBV5-5|TRBJ1-2
ASSLGTGGKWGGYT
>TRBV4-3|TRBJ2-2
ASSQGQGAANTGELF
>TRBV19|TRBJ1-5
ASSSWGGKHQPQH
>TRBV19|TRBJ1-1
ASSPRGNTEAF
>TRBV5-1|TRBJ1-3
ASSSGGTTFSGNTIY
>TRBV5-6|TRBJ1-3
ASSPGRIYGNTIY
>TRBV7-2|TRBJ2-3
ASSLGLGGGTDTQY
>TRBV5-6|TRBJ2-5
ASSVSGGLRETQY
>TRBV5-6|TRBJ1-1
ASSWGAGGTEAF
>TRBV5-1|TRBJ2-3
ASSLQRTSTDTQY
>TRBV27|TRBJ2-1
ASMTSGTGEQF
>TRBV5-1|TRBJ2-3
ASSSDREDTQY
>TRBV19|TRBJ1-1
ASNRELSDYFTEAF
>TRBV4-1|TRBJ1-5
ASSQESRQPQH
>TRBV15|TRBJ2-5
ATSTTGGAETQY
>TRBV6-1|TRBJ1-2
ASSELYGTDGYT
>TRBV7-2|TRBJ1-2
ASSLDRGKRGYT
>TRBV11-2|TRBJ2-1
ASSLGSSRNGEQF
>TRBV5-1|TRBJ2-5
ASSWTSGVRETQY
>TRBV18|TRBJ2-5
ASSPPGQGLETQY
>TRBV5-1|TRBJ1-1
ASSSQAADTEAF
>TRBV6-1|TRBJ1-2
ASSERSGITYYGYT
>TRBV5-1|TRBJ2-7
ASSLVQREVYEQY
>TRBV2|TRBJ2-1
ATQDRGSSYNEQF
>TRBV12-5|TRBJ1-3
ASGFGGAGNTIY
>TRBV5-6|TRBJ1-2
ASSLAAGSIMGGYT
>TRBV6-5|TRBJ2-1
ASNPGLARYNEQF
>TRBV25-1|TRBJ2-1
ASSDSRGIVDEQF
>TRBV11-2|TRBJ2-2
GLARGHGELF
>TRBV18|TRBJ2-7
ASSPRQGTYEQY
>TRBV7-9|TRBJ1-1
ASSPLEAF
>TRBV19|TRBJ1-5
ASSIGPGNQPQH
>TRBV6-6|TRBJ1-1
ASSYSWDRDTEAF
>TRBV6-1|TRBJ1-1
ASSQEGGRTEAF
>TRBV7-8|TRBJ1-2
ASSLRDRPYGYT
>TRBV27|TRBJ2-1
ASSLRGLYNEQF